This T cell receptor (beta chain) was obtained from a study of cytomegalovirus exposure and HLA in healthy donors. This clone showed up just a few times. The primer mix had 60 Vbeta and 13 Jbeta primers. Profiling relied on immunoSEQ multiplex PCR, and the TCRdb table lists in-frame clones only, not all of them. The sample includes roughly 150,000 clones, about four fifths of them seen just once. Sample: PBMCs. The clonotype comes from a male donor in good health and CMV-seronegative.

For the CDR3, the DNA is TGTGCCAGCAGCCGATCATCTCGAGCAGGAAACACCATATATTTT. Translating gives CASSRSSRAGNTIYF. The chain joins TRBV6-5 to TRBJ1-3, with D hard to call. The CDR3 length is 15 residues. CDR1 MNHEY and CDR2 SVGAGI come from the germline V gene. V gave up 6 bases and J gave up 4 bases, with 16 bases separating them.